A selection of T cell receptor beta chains follows, all from one sample in a study of T cells in Graves' hyperthyroidism and ophthalmopathy. From the multiplex PCR reads, TCRdb called clonotypes with MiXCR, one entry per CDR3 protein. The table has hundreds of thousands of distinct CDR3 sequences, roughly 14% seen once. Sequencing was carried out using blood. Every receptor here comes from a woman in her forties with Graves' ophthalmopathy. Both conserved end residues are part of each CDR3. Fields, in order: clone size, D gene, V gene, J gene, CDR3 protein, CDR3 DNA. A D gene is named only where the DNA matches it firmly. Expanded clones get a size class; other rows say once, few or many, or leave the size out.

few	.	TRBV11-2	TRBJ2-4	CASSLDLSLDIQYF	TGTGCCAGCAGCTTAGATCTGAGTCTCGACATTCAGTACTTC
many	.	TRBV27	TRBJ1-2	CASSSTPTGYTF	TGTGCCAGCAGCTCGACACCTACGGGCTACACCTTC
many	.	TRBV20-1	TRBJ1-1	CSARGGGWTEAFF	TGCAGTGCCCGGGGAGGGGGGTGGACTGAAGCTTTCTTT
many	.	TRBV6-5	TRBJ2-7	CASSYLPDGEQYF	TGTGCCAGCAGTTACCTTCCGGACGGGGAGCAGTACTTC
many	.	TRBV24-1	TRBJ2-7	CATSDFRGTGRQRYEQYF	TGTGCCACCAGTGATTTCAGGGGAACGGGACGGCAGAGATACGAGCAGTACTTC
many	.	TRBV11-2	TRBJ2-7	CASSPLGRSGWGSYEQYF	TGTGCCAGCAGCCCCCTCGGCCGTAGCGGCTGGGGGTCCTACGAGCAGTACTTC
.	.	TRBV30	TRBJ1-3	CAWSVGGTSGNTIYF	TGTGCCTGGAGTGTCGGCGGAACCTCTGGAAACACCATATATTTT
many	TRBD2	TRBV7-2	TRBJ2-7	CATGLSSGSYEQYF	TGTGCCACAGGGCTTTCTAGCGGGAGCTACGAGCAGTACTTC
many	.	TRBV20-1	TRBJ2-7	CSARHGVDSYEQYF	TGCAGTGCCAGACACGGTGTCGACTCCTACGAGCAGTACTTC
many	.	TRBV20-1	TRBJ2-7	CSARDVKGLPYEQYF	TGCAGTGCTAGAGATGTTAAGGGGCTCCCCTACGAGCAGTACTTC